This TCR beta chain was profiled in a study of vaccination and CD4 T cells after COVID-19. The treatment denotes: approximately nine-day PBMC culture with coronavirus spike peptide pools or control peptides (ViraFEST assay). Worth noting for this clonotype: Its antigen is undetermined.

CD4+ T cells that had been cultured provided DNA sequenced with the Oncomine TCR Beta short-read assay. TCRdb ran MiXCR on the PCR reads and lists one entry per CDR3 protein. This sample has more than 9,000 distinct CDR3 sequences; 60% to 65% occur once, and the top ten carry around 32%. Germline loops: CDR1 MNHEY, CDR2 SMNVEV (reference sequence). This CDR3 is 14 amino acids long. Trimming removed 1 base at V and 7 bases at J, with 13 bases between. What was sequenced was CD4+ T cells from blood, cultured in vitro. The chain is built from TRBV27 and TRBJ2-5, with a possible D match to TRBD2 (7 bases). This TCR derives from a human donor who had recovered from COVID-19. The CDR3 DNA sequence: TGTGCCAGCAGTTTATTAGGGGGGGCAGGGACCCAGTACTTC. Its translation is CASSLLGGAGTQYF.